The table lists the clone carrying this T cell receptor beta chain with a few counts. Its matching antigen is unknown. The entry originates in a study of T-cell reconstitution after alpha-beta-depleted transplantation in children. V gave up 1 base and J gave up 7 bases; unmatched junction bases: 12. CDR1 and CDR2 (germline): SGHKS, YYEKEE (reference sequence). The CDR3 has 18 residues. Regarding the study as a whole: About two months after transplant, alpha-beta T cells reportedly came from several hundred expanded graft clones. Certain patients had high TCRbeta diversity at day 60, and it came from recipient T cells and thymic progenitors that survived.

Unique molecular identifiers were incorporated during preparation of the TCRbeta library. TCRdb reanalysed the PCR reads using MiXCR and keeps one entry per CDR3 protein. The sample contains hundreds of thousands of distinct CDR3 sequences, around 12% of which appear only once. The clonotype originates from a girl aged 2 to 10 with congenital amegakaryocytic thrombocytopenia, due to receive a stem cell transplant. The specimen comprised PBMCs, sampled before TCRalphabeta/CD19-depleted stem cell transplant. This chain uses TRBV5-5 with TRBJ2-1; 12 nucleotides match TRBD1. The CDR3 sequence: CASSLLGDRGRRPNEQFF. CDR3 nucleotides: TGTGCCAGCAGCTTGTTGGGGGACAGGGGGCGACGACCTAATGAGCAGTTCTTC.